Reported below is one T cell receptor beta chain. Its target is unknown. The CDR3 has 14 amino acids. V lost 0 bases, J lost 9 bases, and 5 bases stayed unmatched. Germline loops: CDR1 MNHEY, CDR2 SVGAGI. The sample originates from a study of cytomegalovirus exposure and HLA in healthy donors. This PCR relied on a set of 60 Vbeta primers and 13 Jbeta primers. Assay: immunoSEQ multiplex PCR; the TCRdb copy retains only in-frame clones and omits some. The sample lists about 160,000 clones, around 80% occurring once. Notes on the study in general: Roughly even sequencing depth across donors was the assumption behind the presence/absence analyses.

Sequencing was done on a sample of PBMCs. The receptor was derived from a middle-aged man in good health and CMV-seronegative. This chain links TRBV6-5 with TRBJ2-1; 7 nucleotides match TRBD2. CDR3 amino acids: CASSYSGGEGEQFF. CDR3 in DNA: TGTGCCAGCAGTTACTCGGGTGGGGAGGGTGAGCAGTTCTTC.